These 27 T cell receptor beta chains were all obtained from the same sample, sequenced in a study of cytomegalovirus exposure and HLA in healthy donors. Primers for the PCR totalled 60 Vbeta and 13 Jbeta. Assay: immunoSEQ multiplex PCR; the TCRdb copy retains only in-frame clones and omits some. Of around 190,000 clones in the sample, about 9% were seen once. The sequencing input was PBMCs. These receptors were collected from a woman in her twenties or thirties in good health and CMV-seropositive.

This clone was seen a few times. Written as DNA, the CDR3 is TGTGCCAGCAGTGAAGCAGCGCCCTCTGGAAACACCATATATTTT. Translating it yields CASSEAAPSGNTIYF. This chain links TRBV6-1 with TRBJ1-3; D unclear. This CDR3 region has 15 residues. Germline assignment: CDR1 MNHNS and CDR2 SASEGT. Trimming took off 0 bases at V and 0 bases at J, with 6 bases between the two ends.

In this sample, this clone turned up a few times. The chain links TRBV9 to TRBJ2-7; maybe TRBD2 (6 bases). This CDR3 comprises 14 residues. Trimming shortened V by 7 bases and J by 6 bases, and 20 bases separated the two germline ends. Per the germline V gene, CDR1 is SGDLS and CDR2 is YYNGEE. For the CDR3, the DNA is TGTGCCAGCGCAGGGACTCCCGAAGGTGGCGAGCAGTACTTC. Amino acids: CASAGTPEGGEQYF.

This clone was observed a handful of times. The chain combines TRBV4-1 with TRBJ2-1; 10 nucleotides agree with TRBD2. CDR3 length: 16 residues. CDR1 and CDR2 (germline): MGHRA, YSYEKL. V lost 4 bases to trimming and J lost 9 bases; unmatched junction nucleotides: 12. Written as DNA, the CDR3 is TGCGCCAGCAGCCCAGAGGCTCTAGCGGGAGTGGTTGAGCAGTTCTTC. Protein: CASSPEALAGVVEQFF.

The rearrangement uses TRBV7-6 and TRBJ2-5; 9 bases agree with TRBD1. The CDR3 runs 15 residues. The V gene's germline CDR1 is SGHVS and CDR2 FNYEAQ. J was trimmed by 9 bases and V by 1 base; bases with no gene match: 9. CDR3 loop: CASSLVGTGRSAQYF. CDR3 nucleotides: TGTGCCAGCAGCTTAGTCGGGACAGGGCGCTCGGCCCAGTACTTC. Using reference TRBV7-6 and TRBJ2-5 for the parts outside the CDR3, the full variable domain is GAGVSQSPRYKVTKRGQDVALRCDPISGHVSLYWYRQALGQGPEFLTYFNYEAQQDKSGLPNDRFSAERPEGSISTLTIQRTEQRDSAMYRCASSLVGTGRSAQYFGPGTRLLVL.

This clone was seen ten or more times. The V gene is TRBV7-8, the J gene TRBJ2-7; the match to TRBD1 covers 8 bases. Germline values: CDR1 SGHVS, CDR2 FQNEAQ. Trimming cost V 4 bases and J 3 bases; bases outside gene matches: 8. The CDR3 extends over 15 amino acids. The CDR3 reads CASSSPETGVYEQYF. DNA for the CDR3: TGTGCCAGCAGCTCCCCCGAGACAGGGGTCTACGAGCAGTACTTC.

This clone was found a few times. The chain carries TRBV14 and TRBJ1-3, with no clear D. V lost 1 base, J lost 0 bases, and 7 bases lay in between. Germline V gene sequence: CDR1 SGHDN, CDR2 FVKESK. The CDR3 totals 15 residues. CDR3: CASSQVDFSGNTIYF. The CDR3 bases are TGTGCCAGCAGCCAAGTGGACTTCTCTGGAAACACCATATATTTT.

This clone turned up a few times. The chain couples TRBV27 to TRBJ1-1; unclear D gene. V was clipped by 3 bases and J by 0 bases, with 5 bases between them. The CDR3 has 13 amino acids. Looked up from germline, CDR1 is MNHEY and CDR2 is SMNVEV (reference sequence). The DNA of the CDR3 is TGTGCCAGCAGTTTGGTAGTGAACACTGAAGCTTTCTTT. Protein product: CASSLVVNTEAFF.

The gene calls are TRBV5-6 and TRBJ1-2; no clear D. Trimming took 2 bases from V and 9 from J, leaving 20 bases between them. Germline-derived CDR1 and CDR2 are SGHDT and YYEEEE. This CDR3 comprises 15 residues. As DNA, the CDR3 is TGTGCCAGCAGCTTCGTCTTAGGAGGCGCGACCAGCTACACCTTC. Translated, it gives CASSFVLGGATSYTF.

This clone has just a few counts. CDR3: CASSSQDYSYEQYF. The CDR3, as DNA: TGTGCCAGCAGCTCACAGGACTACTCCTACGAGCAGTACTTC. The V call is TRBV9, the J call TRBJ2-7, with a weak D call TRBD2 (6 bases). V lost 4 bases and J 0 bases, leaving 11 bases between the germline ends. This CDR3 contains 14 residues. CDR1 is SGDLS and CDR2 is YYNGEE in the germline V gene.

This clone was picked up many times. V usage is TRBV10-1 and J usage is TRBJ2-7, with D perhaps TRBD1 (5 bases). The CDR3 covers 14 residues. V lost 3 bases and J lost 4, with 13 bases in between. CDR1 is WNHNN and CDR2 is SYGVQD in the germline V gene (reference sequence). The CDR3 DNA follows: TGCGCCAGCAGTGAACAGGCCTTCAATTACGAGCAGTACTTC. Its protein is CASSEQAFNYEQYF.

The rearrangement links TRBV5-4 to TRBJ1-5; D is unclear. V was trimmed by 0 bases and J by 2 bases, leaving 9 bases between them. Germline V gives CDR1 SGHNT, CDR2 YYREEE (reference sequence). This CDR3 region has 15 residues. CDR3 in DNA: TGTGCCAGCAGCTTGGGGACCGGGGGCAATCAGCCCCAGCATTTT. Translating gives CASSLGTGGNQPQHF.

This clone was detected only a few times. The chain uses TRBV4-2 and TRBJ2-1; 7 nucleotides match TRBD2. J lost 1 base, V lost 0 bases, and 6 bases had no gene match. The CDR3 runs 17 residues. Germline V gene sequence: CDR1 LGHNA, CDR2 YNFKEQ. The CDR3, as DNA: TGTGCCAGCAGCCAAGATCGCGGGAGTCGGTCCTACAATGAGCAGTTCTTC. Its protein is CASSQDRGSRSYNEQFF.

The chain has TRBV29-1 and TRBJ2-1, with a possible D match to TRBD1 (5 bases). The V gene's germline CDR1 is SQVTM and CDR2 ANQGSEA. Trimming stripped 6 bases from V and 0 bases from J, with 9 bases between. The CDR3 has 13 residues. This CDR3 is CSVDKSSYNEQFF. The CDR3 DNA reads TGCAGCGTGGACAAGAGCTCCTACAATGAGCAGTTCTTC.

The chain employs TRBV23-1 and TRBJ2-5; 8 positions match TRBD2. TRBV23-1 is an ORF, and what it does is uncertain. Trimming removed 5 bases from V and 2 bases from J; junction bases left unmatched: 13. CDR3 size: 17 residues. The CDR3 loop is CASSSPGAGGPQETQYF. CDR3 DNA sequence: TGCGCCAGCAGTTCACCCGGTGCGGGAGGACCACAAGAGACCCAGTACTTC.

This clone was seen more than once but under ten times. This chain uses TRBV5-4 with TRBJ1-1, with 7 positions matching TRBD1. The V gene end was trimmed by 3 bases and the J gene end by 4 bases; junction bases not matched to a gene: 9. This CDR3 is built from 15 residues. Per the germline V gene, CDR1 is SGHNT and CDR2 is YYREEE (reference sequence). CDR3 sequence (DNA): TGTGCCAGCAGCTCCCAACAGGGGATCGTCACTGAAGCTTTCTTT. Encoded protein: CASSSQQGIVTEAFF.

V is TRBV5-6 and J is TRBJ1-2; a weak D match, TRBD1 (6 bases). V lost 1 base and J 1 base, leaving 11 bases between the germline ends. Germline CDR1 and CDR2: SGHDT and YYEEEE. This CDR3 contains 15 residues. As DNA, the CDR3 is TGTGCCAGCAGCTTGACAGGGAAGTTTAACTATGGCTACACCTTC. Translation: CASSLTGKFNYGYTF.

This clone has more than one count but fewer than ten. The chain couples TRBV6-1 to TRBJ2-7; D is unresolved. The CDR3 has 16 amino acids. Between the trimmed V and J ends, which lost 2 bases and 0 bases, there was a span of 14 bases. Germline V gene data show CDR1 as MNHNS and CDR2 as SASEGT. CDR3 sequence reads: CASSERWAPPSYEQYF. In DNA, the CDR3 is TGTGCCAGCAGTGAACGATGGGCACCTCCCTCCTACGAGCAGTACTTC.

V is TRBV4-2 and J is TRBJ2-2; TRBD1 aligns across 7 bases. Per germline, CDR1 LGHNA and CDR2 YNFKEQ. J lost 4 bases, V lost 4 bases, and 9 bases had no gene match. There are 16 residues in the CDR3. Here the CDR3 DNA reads TGTGCCAGCAGCCTTTACTTTAGACAGGGCACCGGGGAGCTGTTTTTT. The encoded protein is CASSLYFRQGTGELFF.

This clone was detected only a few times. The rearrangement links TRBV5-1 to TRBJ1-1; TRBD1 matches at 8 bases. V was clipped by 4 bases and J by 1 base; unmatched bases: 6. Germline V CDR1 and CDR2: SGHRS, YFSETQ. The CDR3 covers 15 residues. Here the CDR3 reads CASSPYGQGNTEAFF. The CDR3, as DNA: TGCGCCAGCAGCCCCTACGGACAGGGGAACACTGAAGCTTTCTTT.

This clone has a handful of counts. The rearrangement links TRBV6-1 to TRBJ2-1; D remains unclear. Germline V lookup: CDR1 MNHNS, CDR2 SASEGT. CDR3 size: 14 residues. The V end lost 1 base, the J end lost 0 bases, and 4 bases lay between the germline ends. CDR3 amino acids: CASSEDSSYNEQFF. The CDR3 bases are TGTGCCAGCAGTGAAGACAGCTCCTACAATGAGCAGTTCTTC.

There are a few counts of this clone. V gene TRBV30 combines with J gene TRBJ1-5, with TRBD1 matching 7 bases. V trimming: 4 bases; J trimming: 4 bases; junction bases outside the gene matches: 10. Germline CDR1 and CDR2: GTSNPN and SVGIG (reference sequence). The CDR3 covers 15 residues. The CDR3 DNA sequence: TGTGCCTGGACCGAAGGTCGACAGGGAAATCAGCCCCAGCATTTT. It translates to CAWTEGRQGNQPQHF.

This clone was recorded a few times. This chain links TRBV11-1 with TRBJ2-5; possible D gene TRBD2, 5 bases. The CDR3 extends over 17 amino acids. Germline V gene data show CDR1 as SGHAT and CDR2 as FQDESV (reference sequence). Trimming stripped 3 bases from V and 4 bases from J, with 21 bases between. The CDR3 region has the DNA TGTGCCAGCAGCTTTATTCGAAACACCCGGGAATTAGAGACCCAGTACTTC. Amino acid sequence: CASSFIRNTRELETQYF.

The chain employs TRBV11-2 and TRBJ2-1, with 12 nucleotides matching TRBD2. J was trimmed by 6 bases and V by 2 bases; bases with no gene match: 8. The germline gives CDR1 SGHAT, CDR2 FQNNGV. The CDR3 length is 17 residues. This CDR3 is CASSLNGGLAGRNEQFF. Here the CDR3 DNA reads TGTGCCAGCAGCTTAAATGGCGGACTAGCGGGACGCAATGAGCAGTTCTTC.

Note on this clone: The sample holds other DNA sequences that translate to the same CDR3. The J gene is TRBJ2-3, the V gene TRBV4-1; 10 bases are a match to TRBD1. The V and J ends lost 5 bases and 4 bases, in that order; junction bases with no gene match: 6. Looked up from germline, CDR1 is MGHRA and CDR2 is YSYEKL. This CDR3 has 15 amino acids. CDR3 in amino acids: CASSSRTGGADTQYF. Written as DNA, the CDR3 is TGCGCCAGCAGCTCCCGGACAGGGGGGGCAGATACGCAGTATTTT.

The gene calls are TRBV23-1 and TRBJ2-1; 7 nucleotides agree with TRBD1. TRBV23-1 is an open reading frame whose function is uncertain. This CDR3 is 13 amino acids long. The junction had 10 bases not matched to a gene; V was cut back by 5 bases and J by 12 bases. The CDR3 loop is CASSSDRDDAQFF. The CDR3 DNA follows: TGCGCCAGCAGTTCCGACAGGGACGATGCGCAGTTCTTC.

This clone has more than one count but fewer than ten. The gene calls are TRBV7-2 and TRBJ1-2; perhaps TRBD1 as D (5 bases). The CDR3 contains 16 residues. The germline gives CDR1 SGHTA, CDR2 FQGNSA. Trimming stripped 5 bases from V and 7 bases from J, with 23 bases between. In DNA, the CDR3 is TGTGCCAGCAGCCCACCTTTCTCGGGGGTGCTGGGTGGCTACACCTTC. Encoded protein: CASSPPFSGVLGGYTF.

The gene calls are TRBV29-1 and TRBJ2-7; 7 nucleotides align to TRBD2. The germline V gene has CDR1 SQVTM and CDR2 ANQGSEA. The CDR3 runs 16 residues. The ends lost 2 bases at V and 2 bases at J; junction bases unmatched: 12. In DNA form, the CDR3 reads TGCAGCGTTGAACTTGGGGCGGGGGAGGTTGCCTACGAGCAGTACTTC. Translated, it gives CSVELGAGEVAYEQYF.